This T cell receptor beta chain comes out of a study of regulatory T cells (dated by TCRdb to about 2018). For the study in its entirety: The study compared T-cell receptor beta repertoires of sorted regulatory, conventional CD4+ and CD8+ T cells between CD3G-deficient patients and healthy controls.

CDR1 is given as MDHEN and CDR2 as SYDVKM, both from the germline V gene. Relative to germline, V is 2 bases shorter and J is 3 bases shorter, with 11 bases between their ends. Inclusive of the bounding cysteine and phenylalanine, the CDR3 is 14 residues long. The only DNA kept is the CDR3, 42 bases in frame from the first base. Broader findings and caveats from the paper: Patient repertoires showed restricted unique TRB V-J pairs and skewed V and J gene usage, most marked in regulatory T cells. Hydrophobic residues at CDR3 positions 6 and 7 were enriched in conventional CD4+ T cells from CD3G-deficient patients, which suggests more self-reactive specificities.

Evidence of autoimmunity was present in all CD3G-deficient patients, and the autoimmunity was more severe in two of the patients. At testing, patients were between 2 and 39 years old and showed lower naive and higher memory CD4+ and CD8+ T-cell proportions. CD4+ cells were FACS-sorted into CD25-high CD127-low regulatory T cells and CD25-low CD127-high conventional CD4+ T cells. Over five individuals with CD3G deficiency were included in the patient group. An international network of physicians across the United States, Europe and Asia provided the patient samples and clinical data. Peripheral blood mononuclear cells were isolated by Ficoll density separation. As to this clone: The antigen it recognizes is unknown. The sample holds no much larger clone one base away, and base qualities are not on file.

In the multiplex PCR, 52 forward TRBV primers and 13 reverse TRBJ primers were used, and assay-based and computational corrections were applied for amplification bias. Within the immunoSEQ assay, multiplex PCR amplified rearranged TRB loci from genomic DNA. An Illumina HiSeq platform was used to sequence the TRB amplicons. The paper's processing steps were these. Raw sequences were error-filtered and aligned to reference gene sequences by custom algorithms and were subsequently analyzed with the immunoSEQ online tools. Productive and nonproductive TRB rearrangement frequencies were evaluated among both unique and total sequences. Assessment of potential self-reactivity relied on the hydrophobicity of positions 6 and 7 in the TRB CDR3, along with their amino acid composition. Prism software was used to run t tests, Mann-Whitney tests or two-way ANOVA for comparisons between groups. Sourced from immuneACCESS, this table was stored by TCRdb with only in-frame sequences that have V and J called. A share of the clones is absent; for the studies checked, an unresolved V gene accounts for under half, and the remainder has no known explanation. V, J and clone size derive from that table, while D and trimming were established from the DNA sequence. The sample table holds 30,000 to 40,000 clones, of which about 94% were seen once. Clones ranked in the top ten supply 0.98% of the sample.

The sample comprised conventional CD4+ T cells sorted from blood. The V and J genes are TRBV28 and TRBJ2-7, with a weak D call of TRBD2 (6 bases match). The clonotype comes from a child aged 2 to 10 with CD3G deficiency. The CDR3 here reads CASSLGGVSYEQYF. The DNA sequence is given as TGTGCCAGCAGTTTAGGCGGGGTAAGCTACGAGCAGTACTTC.